This T cell receptor beta chain was sequenced for a study of T cell repertoires in cytomegalovirus infection. The sample holds a few counts of this clonotype. Antigen specificity is unknown. TCRdb redid the calling of the reads with MiXCR, one entry per CDR3 protein. The top ten hold approximately 19% of the sample, which has a few hundred thousand distinct CDR3 sequences, 20% to 25% seen once. There are 11 residues in the CDR3. Trimming left V 7 bases short and J 5 bases short, with 11 bases between. The germline CDR1 and CDR2 sequences are DFQATT and SNEGSKA (reference sequence). The J gene is TRBJ1-2, the V gene TRBV20-1, with a possible D match to TRBD1 (5 bases). The receptor was isolated from a human donor in good health (CMV status not recorded). Some clones in this sample may be carry-over from other donors' samples. The sample here was cultured PBMCs, taken from culture after CMV antigen stimulation. The CDR3, as DNA: TGCAGTGGCGACAGCAGTTATGGCTACACCTTC. Protein sequence: CSGDSSYGYTF.